This T cell receptor (beta chain) was found in a study of T cell responses to AZD1222 COVID-19 vaccine. Study details: Timing groups of about 4 and about 12 weeks for second doses were pooled.

A word on this clone: Its antigen is unknown.

Repertoires were generated with immunoSEQ multiplex PCR, while TCRdb's copy carries only in-frame clones and drops some. Among 130,000 or so clones listed, over 90% were seen once. Germline loops: CDR1 KGHSH, CDR2 LQKENI. The CDR3 runs 13 residues. Trimming cost V 2 bases and J 4 bases, with 8 bases left between them. General observations from the study: CD4 TCRs associated with vaccination spanned spike, dominating at 160-218 and 743-854. Only 5 or 6 people who got AZD1222 tested seropositive at baseline. A reported finding is that nearly half of spike-specific TCRs target unmutated variant regions.

The rearrangement links TRBV18 to TRBJ2-5; tentatively, D is TRBD1 (6 bases). This material consisted of peripheral blood, taken on day 0 of AZD1222 vaccination. The TCR was taken from an adult in good health. In DNA, the CDR3 is TGTGCCAGCTCACCAGGGGGCCCAGAGACCCAGTACTTC. Amino acids: CASSPGGPETQYF.